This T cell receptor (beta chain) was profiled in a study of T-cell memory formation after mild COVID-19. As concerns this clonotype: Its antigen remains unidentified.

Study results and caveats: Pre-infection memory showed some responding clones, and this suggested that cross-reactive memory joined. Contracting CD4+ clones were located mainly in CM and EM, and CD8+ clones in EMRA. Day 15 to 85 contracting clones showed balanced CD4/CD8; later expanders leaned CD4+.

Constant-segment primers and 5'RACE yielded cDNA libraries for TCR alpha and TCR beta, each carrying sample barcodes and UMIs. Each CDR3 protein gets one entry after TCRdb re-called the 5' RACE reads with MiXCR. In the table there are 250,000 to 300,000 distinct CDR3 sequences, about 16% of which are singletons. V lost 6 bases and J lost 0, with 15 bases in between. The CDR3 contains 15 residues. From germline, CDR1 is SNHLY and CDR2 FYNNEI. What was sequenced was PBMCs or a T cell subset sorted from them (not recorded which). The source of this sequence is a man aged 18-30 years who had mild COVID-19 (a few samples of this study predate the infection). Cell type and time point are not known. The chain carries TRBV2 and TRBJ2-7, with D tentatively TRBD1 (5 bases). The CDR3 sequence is CASRPMTVYSYEQYF. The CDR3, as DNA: TGTGCCAGCAGGCCCATGACAGTTTACTCCTACGAGCAGTACTTC.